This is a list of T cell receptor beta chains from one sample in a study of T cell responses to AZD1222 COVID-19 vaccine. Libraries were prepared by immunoSEQ multiplex PCR; TCRdb keeps only in-frame clonotypes and omits some of them. The sample carries about 120,000 clones, roughly nine tenths recorded once. The sample consisted of peripheral blood, taken on day 0 of AZD1222 vaccination. The receptors shown here come from an adult in good health. CDR3s include the opening cysteine and the closing phenylalanine or tryptophan. A D gene is named only where the DNA matches it firmly. Only some rows state a clone size, as once, few, many or a class for expanded clones.

v_gene: TRBV30
abundance: .
j_gene: TRBJ1-1
d_gene: .
CDR3aa: CAWKLNWGDTEAFF
CDR3nt: TGTGCCTGGAAGTTAAATTGGGGGGACACTGAAGCTTTCTTT

v_gene: TRBV2
abundance: .
j_gene: TRBJ2-1
d_gene: TRBD2
CDR3aa: CASSTSGLAGFF
CDR3nt: TGTGCCAGCAGTACTAGCGGTTTAGCAGGGTTCTTC

v_gene: TRBV6-2/TRBV6-3
abundance: .
j_gene: TRBJ1-2
d_gene: .
CDR3aa: CASSKKTNYGYTF
CDR3nt: TGTGCCAGCAGCAAGAAGACTAACTATGGCTACACCTTC

v_gene: TRBV7-9
abundance: .
j_gene: TRBJ2-1
d_gene: .
CDR3aa: CASSSEDSSYNEQFF
CDR3nt: TGTGCCAGCAGCTCCGAGGACAGTTCCTACAATGAGCAGTTCTTC

v_gene: TRBV28
abundance: .
j_gene: TRBJ2-2
d_gene: TRBD2
CDR3aa: CASTWGGYTGELFF
CDR3nt: TGTGCCAGCACCTGGGGGGGTTACACCGGGGAGCTGTTTTTT

v_gene: TRBV5-1
abundance: .
j_gene: TRBJ2-1
d_gene: .
CDR3aa: CASSLVATESNEQFF
CDR3nt: TGCGCCAGCAGCTTGGTAGCTACCGAAAGCAATGAGCAGTTCTTC

v_gene: TRBV7-2
abundance: .
j_gene: TRBJ2-5
d_gene: TRBD2
CDR3aa: CASSATSGRGETQYF
CDR3nt: TGTGCCAGCAGCGCGACTAGCGGGAGAGGGGAGACCCAGTACTTC

v_gene: TRBV2
abundance: many
j_gene: TRBJ1-5
d_gene: TRBD1
CDR3aa: CASWTGGNNQPQHF
CDR3nt: TGTGCCAGCTGGACAGGAGGGAACAATCAGCCCCAGCATTTT

v_gene: TRBV24-1
abundance: .
j_gene: TRBJ2-7
d_gene: .
CDR3aa: CATSDLVQGRGYEQYF
CDR3nt: TGTGCCACCAGTGATTTAGTCCAGGGAAGGGGCTACGAGCAGTACTTC

v_gene: TRBV27
abundance: .
j_gene: TRBJ2-1
d_gene: TRBD1
CDR3aa: CASSGDSSLTHNEQFF
CDR3nt: TGTGCCAGCTCCGGGGACAGCTCACTAACCCACAATGAGCAGTTCTTC

v_gene: TRBV6-5
abundance: .
j_gene: TRBJ2-7
d_gene: TRBD1
CDR3aa: CASSFRTGAGYEQYF
CDR3nt: TGTGCCAGCAGTTTTAGGACAGGGGCGGGCTACGAGCAGTACTTC

v_gene: TRBV4-3
abundance: once
j_gene: TRBJ1-2
d_gene: .
CDR3aa: CASSQDRGWGGYTF
CDR3nt: TGCGCCAGCAGCCAAGATCGGGGCTGGGGGGGCTACACCTTC

v_gene: TRBV4-3
abundance: .
j_gene: TRBJ1-1
d_gene: .
CDR3aa: CASSQQDRDTEAFF
CDR3nt: TGCGCCAGCAGCCAACAAGACAGAGACACTGAAGCTTTCTTT

v_gene: TRBV28
abundance: .
j_gene: TRBJ1-5
d_gene: .
CDR3aa: CASSLEGGVNQPQHF
CDR3nt: TGTGCCAGCAGTTTAGAAGGGGGGGTAAATCAGCCCCAGCATTTT

v_gene: TRBV27
abundance: .
j_gene: TRBJ2-7
d_gene: .
CDR3aa: CASIGSPYEQYF
CDR3nt: TGTGCCAGCATTGGCAGCCCCTACGAGCAGTACTTC

v_gene: TRBV6-2/TRBV6-3
abundance: .
j_gene: TRBJ2-7
d_gene: TRBD2
CDR3aa: CASSRLSGGLYEQYF
CDR3nt: TGTGCCAGCAGCCGACTTTCGGGAGGGCTCTACGAGCAGTACTTC

v_gene: TRBV29-1
abundance: .
j_gene: TRBJ2-2
d_gene: .
CDR3aa: CSAPGVEDTGELFF
CDR3nt: TGCAGCGCCCCCGGGGTAGAGGACACCGGGGAGCTGTTTTTT

v_gene: TRBV29-1
abundance: once
j_gene: TRBJ2-5
d_gene: .
CDR3aa: CSVEDGGETQYF
CDR3nt: TGCAGCGTTGAAGATGGCGGAGAGACCCAGTACTTC

v_gene: TRBV7-9
abundance: .
j_gene: TRBJ1-1
d_gene: .
CDR3aa: CASSLAGGKDAEAFF
CDR3nt: TGTGCCAGCAGCTTAGCGGGGGGTAAGGACGCTGAAGCTTTCTTT

v_gene: TRBV4-1
abundance: .
j_gene: TRBJ2-7
d_gene: TRBD1
CDR3aa: CASSQGTGDRYEQYF
CDR3nt: TGCGCCAGCAGCCAAGGGACAGGGGATCGCTACGAGCAGTACTTC

v_gene: TRBV5-6
abundance: .
j_gene: TRBJ1-5
d_gene: .
CDR3aa: CASSLEGAGQPQHF
CDR3nt: TGTGCCAGCAGCTTGGAAGGGGCCGGTCAGCCCCAGCATTTT

v_gene: TRBV27
abundance: .
j_gene: TRBJ1-2
d_gene: TRBD1
CDR3aa: CASSQQGANYGYTF
CDR3nt: TGTGCCAGCTCCCAACAGGGGGCGAACTATGGCTACACCTTC

v_gene: TRBV6-2/TRBV6-3
abundance: many
j_gene: TRBJ2-4
d_gene: TRBD2
CDR3aa: CASSYSKASGGPVPKNIQYF
CDR3nt: TGTGCCAGCAGTTACTCGAAGGCTAGCGGGGGGCCTGTCCCCAAAAACATTCAGTACTTC

v_gene: TRBV4-1
abundance: .
j_gene: TRBJ1-4
d_gene: .
CDR3aa: CASSQVPGGGRGEKLFF
CDR3nt: TGCGCCAGCAGCCAAGTACCGGGTGGGGGCCGGGGTGAAAAACTGTTTTTT

v_gene: TRBV19
abundance: .
j_gene: TRBJ2-5
d_gene: .
CDR3aa: CASTPIGGANQETQYF
CDR3nt: TGTGCCAGTACCCCCATCGGGGGCGCCAACCAAGAGACCCAGTACTTC

v_gene: TRBV29-1
abundance: .
j_gene: TRBJ1-2
d_gene: .
CDR3aa: CSVDPGQPANYGYTF
CDR3nt: TGCAGCGTTGACCCCGGACAGCCCGCTAACTATGGCTACACCTTC

v_gene: TRBV6-1
abundance: .
j_gene: TRBJ1-1
d_gene: .
CDR3aa: CASSEVWLAGTEAFF
CDR3nt: TGTGCCAGCAGTGAAGTGTGGCTGGCGGGCACTGAAGCTTTCTTT

v_gene: TRBV7-9
abundance: .
j_gene: TRBJ1-1
d_gene: .
CDR3aa: CASSPSSRLEAFF
CDR3nt: TGTGCCAGCAGTCCCAGCTCTAGACTCGAAGCTTTCTTT

v_gene: TRBV18
abundance: few
j_gene: TRBJ1-2
d_gene: TRBD1
CDR3aa: CASSPPSVTGDYGYTF
CDR3nt: TGTGCCAGCTCACCACCGTCGGTAACAGGGGACTATGGCTACACCTTC

v_gene: TRBV10-3
abundance: .
j_gene: TRBJ2-1
d_gene: TRBD2
CDR3aa: CAITPTSGLAYNEQFF
CDR3nt: TGTGCCATCACCCCGACTAGCGGGCTGGCCTACAATGAGCAGTTCTTC

v_gene: TRBV7-8
abundance: .
j_gene: TRBJ1-5
d_gene: TRBD1
CDR3aa: CASSPRGRQGNQPQHF
CDR3nt: TGTGCCAGCAGCCCGAGGGGGCGACAGGGGAATCAGCCCCAGCATTTT

v_gene: TRBV11-2
abundance: .
j_gene: TRBJ2-3
d_gene: .
CDR3aa: CASSLSVGLTGDTQYF
CDR3nt: TGTGCCAGCAGCTTATCGGTGGGGCTCACGGGGGATACGCAGTATTTT

v_gene: TRBV24-1
abundance: .
j_gene: TRBJ2-3
d_gene: .
CDR3aa: CATSWTGTDTQYF
CDR3nt: TGTGCCACCAGTTGGACGGGCACAGATACGCAGTATTTT

v_gene: TRBV6-1
abundance: .
j_gene: TRBJ2-2
d_gene: .
CDR3aa: CASSERPTGELFF
CDR3nt: TGTGCCAGCAGTGAACGGCCGACCGGGGAGCTGTTTTTT

v_gene: TRBV19
abundance: .
j_gene: TRBJ1-4
d_gene: .
CDR3aa: CASSISQTGNEKLFF
CDR3nt: TGTGCCAGTAGTATCTCGCAGACAGGAAATGAAAAACTGTTTTTT

v_gene: TRBV4-2
abundance: once
j_gene: TRBJ1-1
d_gene: .
CDR3aa: CASSQLAPGNRAFF
CDR3nt: TGTGCCAGCAGCCAACTTGCTCCCGGGAATCGAGCTTTCTTT

v_gene: TRBV30
abundance: once
j_gene: TRBJ2-3
d_gene: TRBD2
CDR3aa: CAWSVEGLAGSDTQYF
CDR3nt: TGTGCCTGGAGTGTTGAAGGACTAGCGGGGTCAGATACGCAGTATTTT

v_gene: TRBV7-6
abundance: .
j_gene: TRBJ1-2
d_gene: .
CDR3aa: CASSLLINYGYTF
CDR3nt: TGTGCCAGCAGCTTACTGATTAACTATGGCTACACCTTC

v_gene: TRBV5-1
abundance: .
j_gene: TRBJ2-5
d_gene: .
CDR3aa: CASSLPLIARSEETQYF
CDR3nt: TGCGCCAGCAGCTTACCTCTGATCGCCCGCTCGGAAGAGACCCAGTACTTC

v_gene: TRBV5-6
abundance: .
j_gene: TRBJ1-2
d_gene: .
CDR3aa: CASSLGRGVRGNGYTF
CDR3nt: TGTGCCAGCAGCTTGGGCCGGGGAGTTAGAGGGAATGGCTACACCTTC

v_gene: TRBV3-1/TRBV3-2
abundance: .
j_gene: TRBJ1-5
d_gene: TRBD1
CDR3aa: CASSLTGGRNQPQHF
CDR3nt: TGTGCCAGCAGCCTAACAGGGGGACGCAATCAGCCCCAGCATTTT

v_gene: TRBV5-4
abundance: .
j_gene: TRBJ2-7
d_gene: .
CDR3aa: CASSLGDGPAYEQYF
CDR3nt: TGTGCCAGCAGCTTGGGTGATGGGCCAGCCTACGAGCAGTACTTC

v_gene: TRBV27
abundance: .
j_gene: TRBJ1-2
d_gene: TRBD1
CDR3aa: CASSLSPGQTYGYTF
CDR3nt: TGTGCCAGCAGTTTATCCCCGGGACAGACCTATGGCTACACCTTC

v_gene: TRBV5-6
abundance: .
j_gene: TRBJ2-7
d_gene: TRBD1
CDR3aa: CASSRQGASYEQYF
CDR3nt: TGTGCCAGCAGTAGACAGGGGGCCTCCTACGAGCAGTACTTC

v_gene: TRBV4-2
abundance: .
j_gene: TRBJ2-7
d_gene: .
CDR3aa: CASSQPSGSDPYEQYF
CDR3nt: TGTGCCAGCAGCCAGCCTTCGGGTAGCGACCCCTACGAGCAGTACTTC

v_gene: TRBV14
abundance: .
j_gene: TRBJ1-1
d_gene: .
CDR3aa: CASSQSGHPFEMRAEAFF
CDR3nt: TGTGCCAGCAGCCAATCGGGACACCCGTTCGAGATGAGGGCTGAAGCTTTCTTT

v_gene: TRBV5-1
abundance: .
j_gene: TRBJ2-1
d_gene: .
CDR3aa: CASSLGRDPYNEQFF
CDR3nt: TGCGCCAGCAGCTTGGGGAGAGACCCCTACAATGAGCAGTTCTTC

v_gene: TRBV7-2
abundance: .
j_gene: TRBJ2-1
d_gene: .
CDR3aa: CASSLSVVTVLAEQFF
CDR3nt: TGTGCCAGCAGCTTAAGTGTGGTAACGGTACTGGCTGAGCAGTTCTTC

v_gene: TRBV28
abundance: .
j_gene: TRBJ2-2
d_gene: .
CDR3aa: CASKTNTGELFF
CDR3nt: TGTGCCAGCAAGACGAACACCGGGGAGCTGTTTTTT

v_gene: TRBV3-1/TRBV3-2
abundance: .
j_gene: TRBJ1-4
d_gene: .
CDR3aa: CASSQDRSQDEKLFF
CDR3nt: TGTGCCAGCAGCCAAGATCGGTCGCAAGATGAAAAACTGTTTTTT

v_gene: TRBV21-1
abundance: .
j_gene: TRBJ2-7
d_gene: .
CDR3aa: CASSASGQAGEQYF
CDR3nt: TGTGCCAGCAGCGCCTCCGGACAGGCCGGCGAGCAGTACTTC

v_gene: TRBV9
abundance: .
j_gene: TRBJ2-5
d_gene: .
CDR3aa: CASSTLSRGGETQYF
CDR3nt: TGTGCCAGCAGCACACTAAGTCGGGGCGGCGAGACCCAGTACTTC

v_gene: TRBV9
abundance: .
j_gene: TRBJ2-5
d_gene: TRBD2
CDR3aa: CASSFSGGASPQYF
CDR3nt: TGTGCCAGCAGTTTTAGCGGGGGGGCCTCTCCCCAGTACTTC

v_gene: TRBV7-2
abundance: .
j_gene: TRBJ2-1
d_gene: TRBD2
CDR3aa: CASSGLAGNEQFF
CDR3nt: TGTGCCAGCAGCGGACTAGCGGGAAATGAGCAGTTCTTC

v_gene: TRBV4-3
abundance: .
j_gene: TRBJ2-1
d_gene: TRBD2
CDR3aa: CASSQLAGGPGNEQFF
CDR3nt: TGCGCCAGCAGCCAACTAGCGGGAGGGCCCGGGAATGAGCAGTTCTTC